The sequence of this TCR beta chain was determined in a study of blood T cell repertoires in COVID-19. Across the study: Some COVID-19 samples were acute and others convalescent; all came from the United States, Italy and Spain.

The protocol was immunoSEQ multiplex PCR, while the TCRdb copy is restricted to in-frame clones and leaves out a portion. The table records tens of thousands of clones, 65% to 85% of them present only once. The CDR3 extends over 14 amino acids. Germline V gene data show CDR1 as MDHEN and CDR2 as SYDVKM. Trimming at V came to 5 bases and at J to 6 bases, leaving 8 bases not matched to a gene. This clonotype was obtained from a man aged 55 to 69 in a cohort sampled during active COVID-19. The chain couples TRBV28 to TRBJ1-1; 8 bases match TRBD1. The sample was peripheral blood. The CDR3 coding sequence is TGTGCCAGCAGTCCAAACAGGGGGTATGCTGAAGCTTTCTTT. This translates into CASSPNRGYAEAFF.